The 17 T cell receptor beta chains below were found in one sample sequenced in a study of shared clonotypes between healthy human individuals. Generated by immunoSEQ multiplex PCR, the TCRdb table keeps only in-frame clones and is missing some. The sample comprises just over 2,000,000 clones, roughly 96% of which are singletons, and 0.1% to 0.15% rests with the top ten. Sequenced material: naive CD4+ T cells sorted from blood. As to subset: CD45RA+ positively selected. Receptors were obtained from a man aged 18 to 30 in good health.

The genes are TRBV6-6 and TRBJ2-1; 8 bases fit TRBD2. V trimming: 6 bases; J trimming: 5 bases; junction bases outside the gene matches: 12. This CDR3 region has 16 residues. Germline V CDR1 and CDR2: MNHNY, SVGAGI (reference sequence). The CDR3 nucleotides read TGTGCCAGCAGCCCCCCCGGGGGGGGAGGAAACAATGAGCAGTTCTTC. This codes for CASSPPGGGGNNEQFF.

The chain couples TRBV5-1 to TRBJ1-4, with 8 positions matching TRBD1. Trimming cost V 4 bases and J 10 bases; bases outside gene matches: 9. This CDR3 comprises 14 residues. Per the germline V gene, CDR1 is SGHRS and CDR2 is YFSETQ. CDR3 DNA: TGCGCCAGCAGCCTTACAGGGGGAGGTGGAAAACTGTTTTTT. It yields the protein CASSLTGGGGKLFF.

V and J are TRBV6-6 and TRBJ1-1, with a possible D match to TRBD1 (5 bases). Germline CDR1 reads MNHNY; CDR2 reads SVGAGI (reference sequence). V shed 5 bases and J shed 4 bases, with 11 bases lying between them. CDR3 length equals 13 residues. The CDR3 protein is CASSGTGATEAFF. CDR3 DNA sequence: TGTGCCAGCAGTGGAACTGGGGCCACTGAAGCTTTCTTT.

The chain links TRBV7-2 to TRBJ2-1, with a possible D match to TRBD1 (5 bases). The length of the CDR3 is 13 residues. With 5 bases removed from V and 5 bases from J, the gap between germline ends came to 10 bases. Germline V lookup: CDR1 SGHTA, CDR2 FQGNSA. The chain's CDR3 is CASSQRTNNEQFF. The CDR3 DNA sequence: TGTGCCAGCAGCCAGAGGACAAACAATGAGCAGTTCTTC.

The CDR3 spells CASTDLEGATEAFF. Here the CDR3 DNA reads TGCGCCAGCACCGATCTAGAGGGGGCCACTGAAGCTTTCTTT. The V gene is TRBV4-1, the J gene TRBJ1-1; the match to TRBD1 covers 7 bases. V was clipped by 7 bases and J by 4 bases; unmatched bases: 9. CDR3 length equals 14 residues. CDR1 MGHRA and CDR2 YSYEKL come from the germline V gene.

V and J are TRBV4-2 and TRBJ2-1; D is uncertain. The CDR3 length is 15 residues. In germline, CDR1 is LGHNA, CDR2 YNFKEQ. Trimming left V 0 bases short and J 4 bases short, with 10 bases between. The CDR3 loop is CASSQDQVVYNEQFF. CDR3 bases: TGTGCCAGCAGCCAAGATCAAGTTGTATACAATGAGCAGTTCTTC.

In DNA, the CDR3 is TGTGCCAGAAGCTTGGCCGGGAGGGCCGATGAGCAGTTCTTC. Its protein is CARSLAGRADEQFF. The chain is built from TRBV5-3 and TRBJ2-1, with 8 bases matching TRBD2. TRBV5-3 is sorted into the ORF group, with uncertain function. The CDR3 has 14 residues. Trimming at V came to 0 bases and at J to 8 bases, leaving 4 bases not matched to a gene.

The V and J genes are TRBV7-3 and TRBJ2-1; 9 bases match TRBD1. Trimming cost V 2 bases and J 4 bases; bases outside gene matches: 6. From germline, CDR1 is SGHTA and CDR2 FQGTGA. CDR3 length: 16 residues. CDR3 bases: TGTGCCAGCAGCTTATCCAGCGGGACAGGGTACAATGAGCAGTTCTTC. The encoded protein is CASSLSSGTGYNEQFF.

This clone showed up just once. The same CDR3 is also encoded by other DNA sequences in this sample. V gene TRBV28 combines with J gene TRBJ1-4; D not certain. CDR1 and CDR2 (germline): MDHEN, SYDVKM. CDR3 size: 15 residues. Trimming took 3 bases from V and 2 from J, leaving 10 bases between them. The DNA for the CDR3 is TGTGCCAGCAGTTTTAGGAGATCCACTAATGAAAAACTGTTTTTT. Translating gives CASSFRRSTNEKLFF.

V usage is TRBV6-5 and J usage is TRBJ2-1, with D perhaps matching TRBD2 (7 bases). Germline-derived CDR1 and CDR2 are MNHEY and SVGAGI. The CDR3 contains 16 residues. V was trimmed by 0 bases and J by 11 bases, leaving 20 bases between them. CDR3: CASSYSKAGAGFKQFF. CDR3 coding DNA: TGTGCCAGCAGTTACTCGAAGGCGGGGGCCGGATTTAAGCAGTTCTTC.

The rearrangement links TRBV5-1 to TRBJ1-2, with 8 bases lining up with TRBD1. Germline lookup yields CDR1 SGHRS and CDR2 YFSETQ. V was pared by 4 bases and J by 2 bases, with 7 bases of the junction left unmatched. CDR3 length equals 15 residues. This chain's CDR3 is CASSRGTGSNYGYTF. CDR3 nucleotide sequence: TGCGCCAGCAGCCGCGGGACAGGCTCAAACTATGGCTACACCTTC.

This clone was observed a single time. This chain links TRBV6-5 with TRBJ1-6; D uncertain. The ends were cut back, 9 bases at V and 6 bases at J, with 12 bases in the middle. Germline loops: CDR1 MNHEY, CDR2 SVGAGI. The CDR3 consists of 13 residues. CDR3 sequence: CASLDEANSPLHF. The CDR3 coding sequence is TGTGCCAGTTTGGACGAAGCTAATTCACCCCTCCACTTT.

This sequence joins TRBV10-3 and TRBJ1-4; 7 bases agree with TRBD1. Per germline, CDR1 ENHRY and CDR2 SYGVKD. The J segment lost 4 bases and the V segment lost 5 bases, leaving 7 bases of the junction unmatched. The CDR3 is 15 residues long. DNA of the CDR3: TGTGCCATCAGTTATTCTGGGGACAGTAATGAAAAACTGTTTTTT. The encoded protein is CAISYSGDSNEKLFF.

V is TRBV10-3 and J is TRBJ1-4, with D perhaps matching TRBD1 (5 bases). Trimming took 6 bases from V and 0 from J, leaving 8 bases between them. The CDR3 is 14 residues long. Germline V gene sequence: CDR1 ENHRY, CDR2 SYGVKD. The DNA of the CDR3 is TGTGCCATCAGAGAAGGGGCAACTAATGAAAAACTGTTTTTT. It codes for CAIREGATNEKLFF.

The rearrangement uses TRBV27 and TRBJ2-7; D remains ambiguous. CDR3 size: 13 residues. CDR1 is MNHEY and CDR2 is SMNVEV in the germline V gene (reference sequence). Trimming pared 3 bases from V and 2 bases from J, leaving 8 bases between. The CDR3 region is CASSFGDPYEQYF. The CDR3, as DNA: TGTGCCAGCAGTTTCGGCGACCCCTACGAGCAGTACTTC.

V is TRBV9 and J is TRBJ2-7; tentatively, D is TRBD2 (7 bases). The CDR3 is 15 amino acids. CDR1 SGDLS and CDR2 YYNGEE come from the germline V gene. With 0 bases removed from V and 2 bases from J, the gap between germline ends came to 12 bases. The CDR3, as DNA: TGTGCCAGCAGCGTAGAGGGGGGGACTGCCTACGAGCAGTACTTC. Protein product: CASSVEGGTAYEQYF. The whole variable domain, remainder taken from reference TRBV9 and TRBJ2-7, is DSGVTQTPKHLITATGQRVTLRCSPRSGDLSVYWYQQSLDQGLQFLIQYYNGEERAKGNILERFSAQQFPDLHSELNLSSLELGDSALYFCASSVEGGTAYEQYFGPGTRLTVT.

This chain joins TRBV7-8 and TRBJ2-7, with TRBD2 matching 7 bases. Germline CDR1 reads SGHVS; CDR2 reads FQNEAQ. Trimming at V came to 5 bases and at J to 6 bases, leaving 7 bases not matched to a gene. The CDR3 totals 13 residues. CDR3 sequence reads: CASSPGLGAEQYF. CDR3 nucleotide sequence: TGTGCCAGCAGCCCTGGACTAGGGGCCGAGCAGTACTTC.